This is a list of T cell receptor beta chains from one sample in a study of blood T cell repertoires in COVID-19. TCRdb keeps only in-frame clones here, not all; method: immunoSEQ multiplex PCR. This repertoire shows over 200,000 clones, 70% to 90% found once; its top ten account for 10% to 13%. The sample comprised PBMCs or T cells enriched from blood (not recorded which). The source is a man aged 30 to 45 who had recovered from COVID-19. Each CDR3 is given with its conserved first and last residue. Each record gives: clone size, V gene, J gene, D gene, CDR3 protein, CDR3 DNA. D genes are given only for firm matches. Clone size is not always given. Where it is, it says once, few, many or a class for expanded clones.

-	TRBV4-1	TRBJ1-1	-	CASSQDGTRGTEAFF	TGCGCCAGCAGCCAAGACGGCACCAGGGGAACTGAAGCTTTCTTT
-	TRBV19	TRBJ1-3	-	CASIPDSGNTIYF	TGTGCCAGTATCCCAGACTCTGGAAACACCATATATTTT
-	TRBV7-9	TRBJ2-1	-	CASSLGTSSYNEQFF	TGTGCCAGCAGCTTGGGGACTTCCTCCTACAATGAGCAGTTCTTC
-	TRBV2	TRBJ2-1	TRBD2	CASSELAGDSSYNEQFF	TGTGCCAGCAGTGAGCTAGCGGGAGATTCTTCCTACAATGAGCAGTTCTTC
-	TRBV9	TRBJ1-5	-	CASSVDGQINQPQHF	TGTGCCAGCAGCGTAGATGGACAGATCAATCAGCCCCAGCATTTT
-	TRBV4-1	TRBJ1-6	TRBD1	CASSQGGLRGRNNSPLHF	TGCGCCAGCAGCCAAGGAGGATTGAGGGGGCGGAATAATTCACCCCTCCACTTT
-	TRBV28	TRBJ2-7	-	CASGQTGAYEQYF	TGTGCCAGCGGACAGACTGGGGCCTACGAGCAGTACTTC
-	TRBV30	TRBJ1-5	-	CAWGASGQPQHF	TGTGCCTGGGGGGCATCGGGTCAGCCCCAGCATTTT
-	TRBV11-2	TRBJ2-2	-	CASSWGTGATGELFF	TGTGCCAGCAGCTGGGGGACGGGAGCCACCGGGGAGCTGTTTTTT
few	TRBV15	TRBJ1-5	-	CATSRGRNRVNQPQHF	TGTGCCACCAGCAGGGGCCGTAATCGCGTGAATCAGCCCCAGCATTTT
once	TRBV5-1	TRBJ1-4	-	CASATAPATNEKLFF	TGCGCCAGCGCCACTGCACCCGCGACTAATGAAAAACTGTTTTTT
few	TRBV27	TRBJ2-7	-	CASSARGQSYEQYF	TGTGCCAGCAGTGCGAGAGGACAGTCCTACGAGCAGTACTTC
-	TRBV9	TRBJ1-1	-	CATTAQTGDTEAFF	TGTGCCACCACGGCCCAAACGGGGGACACTGAAGCTTTCTTT
-	TRBV7-6	TRBJ2-2	-	CASSLRQVPTGELFF	TGTGCCAGCAGCTTACGGCAGGTACCCACCGGGGAGCTGTTTTTT
-	TRBV5-1	TRBJ2-2	-	CASSHREATGELFF	TGCGCCAGCAGTCACAGGGAAGCCACCGGGGAGCTGTTTTTT
-	TRBV7-8	TRBJ1-3	-	CASSFSGGVIGNTIYF	TGTGCCAGCAGCTTTTCCGGGGGAGTAATTGGAAACACCATATATTTT
-	TRBV30	TRBJ1-2	TRBD1	CAWTSRDRFYGYTF	TGTGCCTGGACCTCGAGGGACAGATTTTATGGCTACACCTTC
once	TRBV4-1	TRBJ2-7	TRBD2	CASSQEASGATYEQYF	TGCGCCAGCAGCCAAGAGGCTAGCGGGGCTACCTACGAGCAGTACTTC
-	TRBV9	TRBJ1-6	TRBD1	CASSGRTGQIINSPLHF	TGTGCCAGCAGCGGACGGACGGGACAGATCATTAATTCACCCCTCCACTTT
-	TRBV5-1	TRBJ2-2	-	CASSFFRNTGELFF	TGCGCCAGCAGCTTCTTCAGGAACACCGGGGAGCTGTTTTTT
-	TRBV18	TRBJ1-1	-	CASSPVPLLNTEAFF	TGTGCCAGCTCACCAGTTCCTCTATTGAACACTGAAGCTTTCTTT
-	TRBV25-1	TRBJ1-5	TRBD1	CASSGGAGGAQPQHF	TGTGCCAGCAGTGGAGGGGCAGGGGGTGCCCAGCCCCAGCATTTT
-	TRBV3-1/TRBV3-2	TRBJ2-1	TRBD2	CASSPMGGLAGSNEQFF	TGTGCCAGCAGCCCCATGGGAGGGCTAGCGGGGAGCAATGAGCAGTTCTTC
-	TRBV6-6	TRBJ2-1	TRBD2	CASSRRGTGRNEQFF	TGTGCCAGCAGTAGGCGGGGGACCGGACGGAATGAGCAGTTCTTC
-	TRBV10-1	TRBJ2-4	TRBD2	CASSERGRAYIQYF	TGCGCCAGCAGTGAACGCGGGAGGGCCTACATTCAGTACTTC
-	TRBV25-1	TRBJ1-2	TRBD1	CASSEFGTGPSYTF	TGTGCCAGCAGTGAATTCGGGACAGGGCCGTCCTACACCTTC
-	TRBV7-9	TRBJ2-2	-	CASRPQQANTGELFF	TGTGCCAGCAGACCCCAACAGGCGAACACCGGGGAGCTGTTTTTT
-	TRBV2	TRBJ1-6	-	CASGAPVADSPLHF	TGTGCCAGCGGAGCCCCCGTGGCAGATTCACCCCTCCACTTT
-	TRBV7-9	TRBJ1-1	-	CASSEQGPTEAFF	TGTGCCAGCAGCGAACAGGGACCCACTGAAGCTTTCTTT
few	TRBV13	TRBJ2-1	TRBD1	CASSSTGTGRYNEQFF	TGTGCCAGCAGCTCTACAGGGACAGGGCGATACAATGAGCAGTTCTTC
-	TRBV29-1	TRBJ2-1	TRBD2	CSVEGVPGRAYNEQFF	TGCAGCGTTGAGGGCGTACCGGGGAGGGCCTACAATGAGCAGTTCTTC
-	TRBV5-8	TRBJ1-4	TRBD1	CASSLTGPEKLFF	TGTGCCAGCAGCCTGACAGGGCCCGAAAAACTGTTTTTT
-	TRBV6-6	TRBJ1-2	-	CASSYPPRMNYGYTF	TGTGCCAGCAGTTACCCCCCCAGAATGAACTATGGCTACACCTTC
-	TRBV30	TRBJ2-1	TRBD2	CAWRHGRGWSYNEQFF	TGTGCCTGGAGACACGGGCGGGGGTGGTCCTACAATGAGCAGTTCTTC
-	TRBV5-6	TRBJ2-7	-	CASSLARYEQYF	TGTGCCAGCAGCTTGGCCCGTTACGAGCAGTACTTC
once	TRBV3-1/TRBV3-2	TRBJ2-1	-	CASSQVLLRSSYNEQFF	TGTGCCAGCAGCCAAGTTCTCCTGCGGAGCTCCTACAATGAGCAGTTCTTC
-	TRBV2	TRBJ1-2	TRBD1	CASIHTPPGGNYGYTF	TGTGCCAGCATACATACCCCCCCAGGGGGTAACTATGGCTACACCTTC
-	TRBV10-3	TRBJ1-6	TRBD1	CAISEGWTGNSLLHF	TGTGCCATCAGTGAAGGTTGGACAGGGAATTCACTCCTCCACTTT
-	TRBV2	TRBJ2-1	-	CASAAADYNEQFF	TGTGCCAGCGCGGCCGCCGACTACAATGAGCAGTTCTTC
-	TRBV5-1	TRBJ2-3	TRBD2	CASSLTRTSSTDTQYF	TGCGCCAGCAGCTTGACCAGGACTAGTAGCACAGATACGCAGTATTTT
-	TRBV5-1	TRBJ2-1	TRBD1	CASGDRGSYNEQFF	TGCGCCAGCGGGGACAGGGGGTCCTACAATGAGCAGTTCTTC
-	TRBV18	TRBJ2-7	TRBD1	CASSTTGTGDYEQYF	TGTGCCAGCTCAACAACCGGGACAGGGGACTACGAGCAGTACTTC
-	TRBV19	TRBJ1-5	-	CASTPSGVWQPQHF	TGTGCCAGTACCCCGTCGGGGGTATGGCAGCCCCAGCATTTT
once	TRBV6-5	TRBJ1-5	-	CATSLAENQPQHF	TGTGCCACCTCGTTAGCCGAAAATCAGCCCCAGCATTTT
-	TRBV2	TRBJ1-5	-	CASSEGQGSQPQHF	TGTGCCAGCAGTGAAGGCCAGGGAAGTCAGCCCCAGCATTTT
-	TRBV19	TRBJ2-6	-	CASTLGGRGANVLTF	TGTGCCAGTACTCTCGGGGGGCGTGGGGCCAACGTCCTGACTTTC
-	TRBV3-1/TRBV3-2	TRBJ1-6	-	CASSQSSDNSPLHF	TGTGCCAGCAGCCAGTCTTCGGATAATTCACCCCTCCACTTT
-	TRBV3-1/TRBV3-2	TRBJ1-3	-	CASSHRDSLGNTIYF	TGTGCCAGCAGCCACCGTGACAGTCTTGGAAACACCATATATTTT
-	TRBV7-2	TRBJ1-6	-	CASSLIADTAPLHF	TGTGCCAGCAGCTTAATTGCTGACACCGCACCCCTCCACTTT
few	TRBV28	TRBJ1-2	-	CASSSQNGYTF	TGTGCCAGCAGTTCCCAGAATGGCTACACCTTC
-	TRBV7-3	TRBJ1-5	-	CASSLQGIYSNQPQHF	TGTGCCAGCAGCTTACAGGGAATCTATAGCAATCAGCCCCAGCATTTT
-	TRBV7-9	TRBJ2-5	TRBD1	CASSLRDRGRQETQYF	TGTGCCAGCAGCTTACGGGACAGGGGGCGCCAAGAGACCCAGTACTTC
-	TRBV9	TRBJ2-7	-	CASSVAGHSYEQYF	TGTGCCAGCAGCGTAGCAGGGCACTCCTACGAGCAGTACTTC